This T cell receptor (beta chain) is from a study of T cells in Graves' hyperthyroidism and ophthalmopathy. Study-wide results and caveats: Model output signaled ophthalmopathy a median around 6.9 months ahead of onset.

Trimming removed 6 bases from V and 2 bases from J, with 11 bases in between. Germline-derived CDR1 and CDR2 are SGHTA and FQGTGA. The CDR3 extends over 13 amino acids. Researchers amplified the TCR beta CDR3 regions from RNA transcripts. The TCR CDR3 first-round RT-PCR relied on the HTBI primer set. One entry per CDR3 protein, called by TCRdb with MiXCR from the multiplex PCR reads. The sample lists about 600,000 distinct CDR3 sequences, 13% to 15% occurring once. This clonotype was picked up a small number of times. Antigen unknown. Exclusion of patients followed from uncontrolled infection, other autoimmune disease, pregnancy or lactation. Clinical symptoms, serum thyroxine, TRAb, thyroid ultrasound and orbital computed tomography informed diagnoses. PBMCs were collected from a roughly 9.7 ml volume of fresh peripheral blood.

The sample taken for sequencing was blood. J is TRBJ2-7 and V is TRBV7-3, with D possibly matching TRBD2 (5 bases). This TCR was recovered from a woman between 18 and 29 years old with Graves' ophthalmopathy. CDR3 nucleotides: TGTGCCAGCAGTCGTAGCGCTACCTACGAGCAGTACTTC. Translated: CASSRSATYEQYF.